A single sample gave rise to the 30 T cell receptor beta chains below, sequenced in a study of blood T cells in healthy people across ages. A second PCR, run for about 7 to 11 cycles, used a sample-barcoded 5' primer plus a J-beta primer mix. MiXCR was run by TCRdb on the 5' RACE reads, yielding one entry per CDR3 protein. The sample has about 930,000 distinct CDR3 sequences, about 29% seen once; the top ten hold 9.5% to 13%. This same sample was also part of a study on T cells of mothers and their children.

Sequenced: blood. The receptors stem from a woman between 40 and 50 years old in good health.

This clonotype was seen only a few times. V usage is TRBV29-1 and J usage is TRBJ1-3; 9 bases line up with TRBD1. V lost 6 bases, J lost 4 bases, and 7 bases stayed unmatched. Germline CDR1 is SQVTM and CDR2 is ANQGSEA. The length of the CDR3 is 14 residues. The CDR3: CSVETGGVGNTIYF. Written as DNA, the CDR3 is TGCAGCGTAGAGACAGGGGGAGTCGGAAACACCATATATTTT.

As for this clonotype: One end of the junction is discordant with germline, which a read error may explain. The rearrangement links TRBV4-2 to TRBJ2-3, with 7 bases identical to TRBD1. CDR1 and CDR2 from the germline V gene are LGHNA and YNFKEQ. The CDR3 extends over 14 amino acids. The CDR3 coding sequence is TGTGCCGGCAGCCCCAGGACAGGAACAGATACGCAGTATTTT. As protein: CAGSPRTGTDTQYF.

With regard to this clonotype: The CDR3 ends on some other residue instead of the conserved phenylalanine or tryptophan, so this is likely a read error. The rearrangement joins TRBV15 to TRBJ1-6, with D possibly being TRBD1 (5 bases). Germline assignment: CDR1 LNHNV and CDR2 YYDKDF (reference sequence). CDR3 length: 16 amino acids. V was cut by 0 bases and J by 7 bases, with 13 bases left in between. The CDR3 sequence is CATSRDRGDRNSPLHV. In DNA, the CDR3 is TGTGCCACCAGCAGAGATCGGGGGGATAGGAATTCACCCCTCCACGTT.

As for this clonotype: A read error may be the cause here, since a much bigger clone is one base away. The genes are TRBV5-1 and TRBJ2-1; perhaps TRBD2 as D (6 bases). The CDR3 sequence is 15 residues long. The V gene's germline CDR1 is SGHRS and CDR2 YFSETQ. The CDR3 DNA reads TGCGCCAGCAGCCAGACTAACCCGGACTACAATGAGCAGTGCTTC. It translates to CASSQTNPDYNEQCF.

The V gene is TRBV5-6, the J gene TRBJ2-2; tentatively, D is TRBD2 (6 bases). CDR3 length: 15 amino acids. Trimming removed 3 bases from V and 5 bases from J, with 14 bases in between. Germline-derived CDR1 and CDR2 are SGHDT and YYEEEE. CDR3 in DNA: TGTGCCAGCAGCTCGGAGGGACTGGGAACCGGGGAGCTGTTTTTT. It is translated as CASSSEGLGTGELFF.

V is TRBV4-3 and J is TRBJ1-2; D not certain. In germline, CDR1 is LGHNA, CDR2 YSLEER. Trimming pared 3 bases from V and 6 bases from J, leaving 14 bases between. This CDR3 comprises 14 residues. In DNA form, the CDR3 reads TGCGCCAGCAGCCATAATCGGGTCCCTAATGGCTACACCTTC. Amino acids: CASSHNRVPNGYTF.

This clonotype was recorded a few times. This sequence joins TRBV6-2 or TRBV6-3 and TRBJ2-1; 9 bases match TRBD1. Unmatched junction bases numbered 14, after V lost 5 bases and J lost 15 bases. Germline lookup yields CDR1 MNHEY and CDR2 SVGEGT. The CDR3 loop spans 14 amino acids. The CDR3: CASSILTRDRDVFF. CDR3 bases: TGTGCCAGCAGTATACTGACCCGGGACAGGGACGTGTTCTTC.

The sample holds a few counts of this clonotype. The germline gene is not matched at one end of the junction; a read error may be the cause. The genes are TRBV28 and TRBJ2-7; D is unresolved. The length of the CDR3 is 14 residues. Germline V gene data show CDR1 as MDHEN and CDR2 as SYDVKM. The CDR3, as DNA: TGTACCAGCAGTTTGTCTACGGTTGCCTACGAGCAGTACTTC. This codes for CTSSLSTVAYEQYF.

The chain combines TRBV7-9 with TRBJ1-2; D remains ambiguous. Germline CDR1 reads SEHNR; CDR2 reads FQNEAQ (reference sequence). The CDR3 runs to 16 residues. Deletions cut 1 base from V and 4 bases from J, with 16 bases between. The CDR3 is CASSLEQAGAIYGYTF. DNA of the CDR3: TGTGCCAGCAGCTTAGAGCAGGCAGGCGCCATCTATGGCTACACCTTC.

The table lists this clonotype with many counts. This CDR3 reads CSARDTSGGDTGELFF. The CDR3 DNA reads as TGCAGTGCTAGAGATACGAGCGGGGGGGACACCGGGGAGCTGTTTTTT. The chain combines TRBV20-1 with TRBJ2-2; TRBD2 aligns across 10 bases. CDR1 is DFQATT, CDR2 SNEGSKA, per germline (reference sequence). V lost 0 bases, J lost 3 bases, and 4 bases stayed unmatched. The CDR3 runs to 16 residues.

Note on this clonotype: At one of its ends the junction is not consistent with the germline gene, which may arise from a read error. For the CDR3, the DNA is TGTGCCAGCAGGGGCCTTATTGATACGCGGTATTTT. Encoded protein: CASRGLIDTRYF. The chain couples TRBV12-3 or TRBV12-4 to TRBJ2-3, with D uncertain. The CDR3 loop spans 12 amino acids.

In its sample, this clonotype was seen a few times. The DNA of the CDR3 is TGCAGTGCTAGAGTTGGGGGGCCCCAGAGGGAGCAGTACTTC. Residues: CSARVGGPQREQYF. This sequence joins TRBV20-1 and TRBJ2-7; D may be TRBD1 or TRBD2 (6 bases each). The length of the CDR3 is 14 residues. Germline CDR1 reads DFQATT; CDR2 reads SNEGSKA (reference sequence). V gave up 1 base and J gave up 7 bases, with 17 bases separating them.

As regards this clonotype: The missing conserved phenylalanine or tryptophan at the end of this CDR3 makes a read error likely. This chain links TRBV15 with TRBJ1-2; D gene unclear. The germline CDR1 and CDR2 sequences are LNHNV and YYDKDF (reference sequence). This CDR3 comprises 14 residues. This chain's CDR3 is CTTSRGSPNYGYTV. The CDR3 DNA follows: TGTACCACCAGCAGAGGAAGTCCTAACTATGGCTACACCGTC.

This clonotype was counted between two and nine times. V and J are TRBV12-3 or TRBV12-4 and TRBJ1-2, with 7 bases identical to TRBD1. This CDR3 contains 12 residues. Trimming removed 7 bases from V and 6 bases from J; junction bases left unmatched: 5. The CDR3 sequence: CASTKTGNGYTF. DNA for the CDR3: TGTGCCAGCACCAAGACAGGGAATGGCTACACCTTC.

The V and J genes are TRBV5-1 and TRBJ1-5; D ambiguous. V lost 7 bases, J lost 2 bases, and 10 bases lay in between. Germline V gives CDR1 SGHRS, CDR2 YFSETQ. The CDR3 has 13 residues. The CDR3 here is CASFHWGNQPQHF. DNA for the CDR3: TGCGCCAGCTTCCACTGGGGCAATCAGCCCCAGCATTTT.

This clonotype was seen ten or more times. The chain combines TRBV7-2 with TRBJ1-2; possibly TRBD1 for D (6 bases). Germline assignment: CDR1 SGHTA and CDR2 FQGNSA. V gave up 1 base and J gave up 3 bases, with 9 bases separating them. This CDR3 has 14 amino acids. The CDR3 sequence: CASSLVAGDYGYTF. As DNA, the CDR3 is TGTGCCAGCAGCTTAGTAGCAGGGGACTATGGCTACACCTTC.

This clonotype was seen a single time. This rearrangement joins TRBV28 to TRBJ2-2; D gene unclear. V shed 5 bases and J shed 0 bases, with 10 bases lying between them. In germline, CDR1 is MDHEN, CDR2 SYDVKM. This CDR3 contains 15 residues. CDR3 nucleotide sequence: TGTGCCAGCAGTGCCCACCGCACGAACACCGGGGAGCTGTTTTTT. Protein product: CASSAHRTNTGELFF.

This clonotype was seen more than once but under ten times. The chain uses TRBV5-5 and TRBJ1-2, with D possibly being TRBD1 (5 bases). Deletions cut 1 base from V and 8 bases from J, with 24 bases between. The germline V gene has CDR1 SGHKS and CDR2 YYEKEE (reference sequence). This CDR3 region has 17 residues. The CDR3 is CASSLSRGRVNYSGYTF. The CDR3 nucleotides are TGTGCCAGCAGCTTGTCGCGGGGCAGGGTAAATTACAGCGGCTACACCTTC.

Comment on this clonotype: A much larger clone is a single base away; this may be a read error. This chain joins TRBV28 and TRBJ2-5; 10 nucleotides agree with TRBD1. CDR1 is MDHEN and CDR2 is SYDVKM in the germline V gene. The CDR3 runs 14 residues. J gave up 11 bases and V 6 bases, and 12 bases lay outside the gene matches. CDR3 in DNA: TGTGCCAGCAGGCCGGGACAGGGGAGCAACGGGCAGTACTTC. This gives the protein CASRPGQGSNGQYF.

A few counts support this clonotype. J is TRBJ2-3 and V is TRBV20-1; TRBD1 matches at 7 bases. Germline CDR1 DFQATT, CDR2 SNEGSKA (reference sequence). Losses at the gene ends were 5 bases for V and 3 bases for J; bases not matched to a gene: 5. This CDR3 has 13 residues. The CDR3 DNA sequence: TGCAGTGCTGAGACAGGGAGAACAGATACGCAGTATTTT. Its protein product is CSAETGRTDTQYF.

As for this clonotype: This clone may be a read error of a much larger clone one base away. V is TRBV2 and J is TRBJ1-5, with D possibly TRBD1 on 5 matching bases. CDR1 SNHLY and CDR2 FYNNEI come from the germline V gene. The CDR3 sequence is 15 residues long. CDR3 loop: CTSSQRQGVNQPQHF. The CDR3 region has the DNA TGTACCAGCAGCCAACGCCAGGGCGTCAATCAGCCCCAGCATTTT.

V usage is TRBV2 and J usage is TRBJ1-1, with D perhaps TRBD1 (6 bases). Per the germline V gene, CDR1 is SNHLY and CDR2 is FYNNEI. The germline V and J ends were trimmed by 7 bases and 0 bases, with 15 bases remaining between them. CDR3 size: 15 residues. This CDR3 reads CASTLTGVLNTEAFF. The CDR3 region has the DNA TGTGCCAGCACTCTGACAGGAGTCTTGAACACTGAAGCTTTCTTT. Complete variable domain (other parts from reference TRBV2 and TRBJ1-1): EPEVTQTPSHQVTQMGQEVILRCVPISNHLYFYWYRQILGQKVEFLVSFYNNEISEKSEIFDDQFSVERPDGSNFTLKIRSTKLEDSAMYFCASTLTGVLNTEAFFGQGTRLTVV.

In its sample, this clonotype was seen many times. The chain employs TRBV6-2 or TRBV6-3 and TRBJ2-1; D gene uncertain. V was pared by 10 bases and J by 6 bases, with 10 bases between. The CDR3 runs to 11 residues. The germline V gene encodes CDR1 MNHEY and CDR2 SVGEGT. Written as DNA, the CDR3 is TGTGCCACCTTGGTCCTCAATGAGCAGTTCTTC. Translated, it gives CATLVLNEQFF.

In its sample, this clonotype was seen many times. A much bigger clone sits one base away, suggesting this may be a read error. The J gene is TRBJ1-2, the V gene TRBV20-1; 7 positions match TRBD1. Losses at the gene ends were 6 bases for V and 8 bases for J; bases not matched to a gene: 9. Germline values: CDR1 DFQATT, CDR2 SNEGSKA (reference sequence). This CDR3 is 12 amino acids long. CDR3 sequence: CSAQTGRGGYTF. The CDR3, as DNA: TGCAGTGCCCAGACAGGGCGGGGAGGCTACACCTTC.

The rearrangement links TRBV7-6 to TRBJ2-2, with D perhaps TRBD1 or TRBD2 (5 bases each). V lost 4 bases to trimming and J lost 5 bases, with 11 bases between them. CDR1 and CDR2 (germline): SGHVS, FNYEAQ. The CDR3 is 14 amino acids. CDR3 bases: TGTGCCAGCAGCTGGGGACCCACAACCGGGGAGCTGTTTTTT. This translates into CASSWGPTTGELFF.

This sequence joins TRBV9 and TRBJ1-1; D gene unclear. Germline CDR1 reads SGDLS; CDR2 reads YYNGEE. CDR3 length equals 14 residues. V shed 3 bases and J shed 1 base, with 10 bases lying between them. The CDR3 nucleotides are TGTGCCAGCAGCGCCCTGAGAGGGAACACTGAAGCTTTCTTT. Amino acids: CASSALRGNTEAFF.

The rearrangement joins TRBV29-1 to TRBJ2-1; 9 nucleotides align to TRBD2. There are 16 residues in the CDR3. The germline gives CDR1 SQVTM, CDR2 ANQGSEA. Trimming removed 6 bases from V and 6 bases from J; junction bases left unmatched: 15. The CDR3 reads CSVGRIERGAGNEQFF. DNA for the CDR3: TGCAGCGTGGGGCGTATAGAGCGGGGGGCGGGCAATGAGCAGTTCTTC.

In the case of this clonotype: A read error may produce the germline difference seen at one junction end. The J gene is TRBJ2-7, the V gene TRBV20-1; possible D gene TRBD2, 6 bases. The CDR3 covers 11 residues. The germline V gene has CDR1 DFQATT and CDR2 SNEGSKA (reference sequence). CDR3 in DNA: TGTAGTGCGGGTGGGGGGAGTGGGCAGTACTTC. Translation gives CSAGGGSGQYF.

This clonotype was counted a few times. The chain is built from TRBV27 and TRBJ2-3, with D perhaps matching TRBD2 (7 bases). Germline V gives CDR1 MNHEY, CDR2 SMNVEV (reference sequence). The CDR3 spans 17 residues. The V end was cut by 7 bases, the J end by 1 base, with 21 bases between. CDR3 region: CASILKPGGVGTDTQYF. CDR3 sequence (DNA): TGTGCCAGCATTCTTAAGCCGGGGGGCGTTGGCACAGATACGCAGTATTTT.

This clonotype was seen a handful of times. CDR3 amino acids: CATSRGLEGGTEAFF. As DNA, the CDR3 is TGTGCCACCAGCAGAGGCCTGGAGGGTGGGACTGAAGCTTTCTTT. This chain joins TRBV15 and TRBJ1-1; D not resolved. The CDR3 totals 15 residues. V lost 1 base and J 5 bases, leaving 14 bases between the germline ends. The germline V gene encodes CDR1 LNHNV and CDR2 YYDKDF (reference sequence).